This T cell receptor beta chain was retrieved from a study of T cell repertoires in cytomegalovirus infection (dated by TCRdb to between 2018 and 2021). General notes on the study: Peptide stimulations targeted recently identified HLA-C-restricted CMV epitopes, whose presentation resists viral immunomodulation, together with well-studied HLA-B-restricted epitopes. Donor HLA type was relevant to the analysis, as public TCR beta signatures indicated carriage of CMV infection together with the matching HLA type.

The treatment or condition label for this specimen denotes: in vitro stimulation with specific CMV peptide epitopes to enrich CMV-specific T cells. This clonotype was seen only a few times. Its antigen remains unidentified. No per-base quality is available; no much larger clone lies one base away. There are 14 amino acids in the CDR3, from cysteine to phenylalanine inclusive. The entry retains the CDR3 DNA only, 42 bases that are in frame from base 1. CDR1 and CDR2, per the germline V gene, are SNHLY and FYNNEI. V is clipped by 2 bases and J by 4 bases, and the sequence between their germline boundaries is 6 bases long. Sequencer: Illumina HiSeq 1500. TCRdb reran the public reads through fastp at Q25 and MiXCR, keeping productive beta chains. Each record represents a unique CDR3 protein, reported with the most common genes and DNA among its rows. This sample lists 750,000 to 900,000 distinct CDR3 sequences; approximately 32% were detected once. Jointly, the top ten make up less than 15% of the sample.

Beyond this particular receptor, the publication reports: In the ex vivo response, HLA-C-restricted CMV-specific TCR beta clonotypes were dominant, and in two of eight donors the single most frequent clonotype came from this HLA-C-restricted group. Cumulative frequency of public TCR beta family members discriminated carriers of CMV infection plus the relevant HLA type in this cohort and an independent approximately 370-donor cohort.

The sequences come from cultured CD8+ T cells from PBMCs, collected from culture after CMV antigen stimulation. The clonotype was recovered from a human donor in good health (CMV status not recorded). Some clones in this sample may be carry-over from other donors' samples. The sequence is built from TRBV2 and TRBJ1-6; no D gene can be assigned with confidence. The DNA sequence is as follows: TGTGCCAGCAGTGAAACGCAGTATAATTCACCCCTCCACTTT. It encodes CASSETQYNSPLHF. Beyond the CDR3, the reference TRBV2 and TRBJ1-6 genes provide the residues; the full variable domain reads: EPEVTQTPSHQVTQMGQEVILRCVPISNHLYFYWYRQILGQKVEFLVSFYNNEISEKSEIFDDQFSVERPDGSNFTLKIRSTKLEDSAMYFCASSETQYNSPLHFGNGTRLTVT.